This TCR beta chain was sequenced during a study of tumor and adjacent non-tumor tissue in lung cancer. Study-wide background: The patients, about nine men and 5 women, were roughly 31 to 85 with stage I to III disease.

With respect to this clonotype: One end of the junction fails to match germline, which may point to a read error.

No cell sorting was done before RNA was extracted from the tissue. More than 3 cm separated this lung sample from the edge of the tumor. The library came from three nested PCR rounds adapted from ARM-PCR protocols. TCRdb reprocessed the multiplex PCR reads with MiXCR, giving one entry per CDR3 protein. The sample has approximately 79,000 distinct CDR3 sequences, over 65% seen once. The sample consisted of distant non-tumor lung tissue. The TCR originated in a man in his 70s with non-small cell lung cancer.

Written as DNA, the CDR3 is TGTGCCAGCAGACCCGACAGGGGATATTCTGGGACCAACGTCCTGACGTTC. The encoded protein is CASRPDRGYSGTNVLTF. The rearrangement links TRBV6-2 or TRBV6-3 to TRBJ2-6; 8 bases agree with TRBD1. CDR1 MNHEY and CDR2 SVGEGT come from the germline V gene. This CDR3 is 17 amino acids long.